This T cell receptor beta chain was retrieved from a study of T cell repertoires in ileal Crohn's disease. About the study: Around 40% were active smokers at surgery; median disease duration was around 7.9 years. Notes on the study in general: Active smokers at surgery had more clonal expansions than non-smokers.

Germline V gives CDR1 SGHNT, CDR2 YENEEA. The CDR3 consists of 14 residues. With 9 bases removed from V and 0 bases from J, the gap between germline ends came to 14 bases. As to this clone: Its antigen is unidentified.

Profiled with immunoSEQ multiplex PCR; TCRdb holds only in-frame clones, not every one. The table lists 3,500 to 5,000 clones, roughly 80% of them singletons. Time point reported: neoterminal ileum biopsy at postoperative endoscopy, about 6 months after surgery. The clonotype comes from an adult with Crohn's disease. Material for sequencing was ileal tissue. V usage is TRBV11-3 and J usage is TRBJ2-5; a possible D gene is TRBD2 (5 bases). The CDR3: CARRRGSHQETQYF. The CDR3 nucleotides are TGTGCCAGGCGCCGGGGTTCCCACCAAGAGACCCAGTACTTC.